This TCR beta chain was retrieved from a study of blood T cell repertoires in COVID-19. Turning to the study itself: Collection of acute and convalescent COVID-19 samples took place in the United States, Italy and Spain. T cells, B-cell-depleted T cells, or PBMCs provided the cDNA or gDNA that served as material.

Original analysis: Nucleated cell counts were estimated from reference gene primer amplification. The repertoire was sequenced with immunoSEQ multiplex PCR; TCRdb's copy has only in-frame clones and lacks some. V, J and clone size were drawn from that table, and D and trimming were deduced from the DNA. The repertoire holds 150,000 to 200,000 clones, with around four fifths as singletons. V shed 4 bases, J shed 0 bases, and the junction held 4 bases outside the gene matches. Germline CDR1 is SGHRS and CDR2 is YFSETQ. The CDR3 length is 15 residues. This clone has a single count. The chain carries TRBV5-1 and TRBJ2-1; 7 nucleotides agree with TRBD2. The receptor was isolated from a woman between 70 and 85 years old who had recovered from COVID-19. Sequencing was done on a sample of peripheral blood. This CDR3 reads CASSPGGFSYNEQFF. CDR3 nucleotides: TGCGCCAGCAGCCCCGGGGGGTTCTCCTACAATGAGCAGTTCTTC.